These 6 T cell receptor beta chains were sequenced from one sample in a study of Graves' ophthalmopathy and Graves' hyperthyroidism. RNA transcripts were the template, and TCR beta CDR3 regions were amplified from them. HTBI primers primed a first-round RT-PCR, and a second-round multiplex PCR followed. TCRdb processed the multiplex PCR reads anew with MiXCR; each CDR3 protein has one entry. The sample contains about 1.2 million distinct CDR3 sequences, about two fifths of which appear only once. Sequencing input: peripheral blood or thyroid tissue (not recorded which). The receptors here all came from an adult man with Graves' hyperthyroidism.

This clonotype was seen ten or more times. This chain joins TRBV9 and TRBJ2-7; TRBD2 aligns across 7 bases. Germline V CDR1 and CDR2: SGDLS, YYNGEE. The CDR3 is 15 amino acids. V was clipped by 3 bases and J by 1 base; unmatched bases: 7. The CDR3 nucleotides read TGTGCCAGCAGCGAGGGAGGGACTTCATCCTACGAGCAGTACTTC. Translating gives CASSEGGTSSYEQYF.

J is TRBJ2-7 and V is TRBV18; unclear D gene. Germline V gene data show CDR1 as KGHSH and CDR2 as LQKENI. The CDR3 is 11 amino acids. V was pared by 2 bases and J by 6 bases, with 5 bases between. The CDR3 is CASSPKSEQYF. The CDR3 coding sequence is TGTGCCAGCTCACCAAAAAGCGAGCAGTACTTC.

This clonotype was observed a handful of times. The V call is TRBV7-8, the J call TRBJ1-6; D is uncertain. CDR3 length: 16 amino acids. Germline CDR1 reads SGHVS; CDR2 reads FQNEAQ. Trimming stripped 3 bases from V and 6 bases from J, with 15 bases between. Here the CDR3 reads CASSLETTSGNSPLHF. For the CDR3, the DNA is TGTGCCAGCAGCTTGGAAACGACGTCCGGTAATTCACCCCTCCACTTT.

This clonotype was seen repeatedly, ten times or more. This chain links TRBV14 with TRBJ2-7; TRBD2 agrees at 11 bases. Germline lookup yields CDR1 SGHDN and CDR2 FVKESK. CDR3 length equals 13 residues. J lost 13 bases, V lost 6 bases, and 11 bases had no gene match. CDR3 in DNA: TGTGCCAGCAGTCCTACTAGCGGGAGTAACCAATACTTC. It codes for CASSPTSGSNQYF.

This clonotype was seen a few times. This chain links TRBV29-1 with TRBJ1-2; D might be TRBD1 (5 bases). The CDR3 runs to 11 residues. Trimming stripped 6 bases from V and 4 bases from J, with 9 bases between. Germline V gene lookup returns CDR1 SQVTM and CDR2 ANQGSEA. CDR3 nucleotide sequence: TGCAGCGTGCCCGGGGCCTATGGCTACACCTTC. Amino acids: CSVPGAYGYTF.

The chain couples TRBV19 to TRBJ2-5, with D perhaps matching TRBD1 (6 bases). CDR3 size: 17 residues. Trimming took 6 bases from V and 5 from J, leaving 25 bases between them. CDR1 and CDR2 (germline): LNHDA, SQIVND (reference sequence). CDR3 in amino acids: CASSRTEIQGFGETQYF. CDR3 nucleotide sequence: TGTGCCAGTAGCCGAACCGAAATACAGGGTTTTGGTGAGACCCAGTACTTC.